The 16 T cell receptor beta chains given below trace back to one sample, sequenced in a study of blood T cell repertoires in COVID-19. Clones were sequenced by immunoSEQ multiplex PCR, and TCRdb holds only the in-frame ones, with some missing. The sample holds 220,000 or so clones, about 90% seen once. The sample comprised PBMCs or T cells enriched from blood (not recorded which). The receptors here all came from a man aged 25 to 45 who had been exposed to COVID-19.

The CDR3 nucleotides read TGTGCCAGCAGTTCAAACACTGAAGCTTTCTTT. Its translation: CASSSNTEAFF. This chain joins TRBV6-5 and TRBJ1-1; D not certain. From germline, CDR1 is MNHEY and CDR2 SVGAGI. The CDR3 has 11 amino acids. V was pared by 4 bases and J by 2 bases, with 2 bases between.

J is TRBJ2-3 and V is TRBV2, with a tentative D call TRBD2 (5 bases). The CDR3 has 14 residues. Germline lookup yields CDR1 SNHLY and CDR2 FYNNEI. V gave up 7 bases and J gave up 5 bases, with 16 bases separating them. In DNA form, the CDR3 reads TGTGCCAGCACCCTGGAGGCGTTTAAAGATACGCAGTATTTT. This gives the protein CASTLEAFKDTQYF.

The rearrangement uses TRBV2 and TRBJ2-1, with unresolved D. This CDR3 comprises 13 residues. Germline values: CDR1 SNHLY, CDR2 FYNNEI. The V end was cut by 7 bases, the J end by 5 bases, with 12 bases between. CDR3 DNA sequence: TGTGCCAGCATCATGTTGGTAGACAATGAGCAGTTCTTC. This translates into CASIMLVDNEQFF. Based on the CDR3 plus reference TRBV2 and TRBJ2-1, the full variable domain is EPEVTQTPSHQVTQMGQEVILRCVPISNHLYFYWYRQILGQKVEFLVSFYNNEISEKSEIFDDQFSVERPDGSNFTLKIRSTKLEDSAMYFCASIMLVDNEQFFGPGTRLTVL.

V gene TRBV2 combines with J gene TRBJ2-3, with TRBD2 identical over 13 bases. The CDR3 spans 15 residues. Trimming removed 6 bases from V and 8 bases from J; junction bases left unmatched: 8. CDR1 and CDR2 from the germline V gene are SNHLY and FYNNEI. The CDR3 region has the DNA TGTGCCAGCAGCAGAGGGACTAGCGGGACTGGTACGCAGTATTTT. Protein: CASSRGTSGTGTQYF.

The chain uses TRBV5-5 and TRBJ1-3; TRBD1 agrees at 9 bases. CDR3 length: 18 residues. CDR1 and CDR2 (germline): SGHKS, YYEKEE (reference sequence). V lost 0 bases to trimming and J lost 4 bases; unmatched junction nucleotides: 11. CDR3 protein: CASSLGGTGCFLGNTIYF. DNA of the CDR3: TGTGCCAGCAGCTTGGGAGGGACAGGGTGTTTTTTAGGAAACACCATATATTTT.

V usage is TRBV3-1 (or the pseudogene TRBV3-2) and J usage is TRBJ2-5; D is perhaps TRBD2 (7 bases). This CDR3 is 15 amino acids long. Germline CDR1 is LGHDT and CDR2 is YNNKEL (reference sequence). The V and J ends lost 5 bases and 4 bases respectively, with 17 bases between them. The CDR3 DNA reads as TGTGCCAGCAGCTTCCGTCGGGGGGCTGGAGAGACCCAGTACTTC. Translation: CASSFRRGAGETQYF.

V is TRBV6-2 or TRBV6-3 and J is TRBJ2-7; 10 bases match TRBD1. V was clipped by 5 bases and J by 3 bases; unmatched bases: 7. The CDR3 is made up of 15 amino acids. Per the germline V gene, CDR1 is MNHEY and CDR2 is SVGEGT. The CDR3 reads CASSHPGQGHYEQYF. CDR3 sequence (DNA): TGTGCCAGCAGTCACCCGGGACAGGGGCACTACGAGCAGTACTTC.

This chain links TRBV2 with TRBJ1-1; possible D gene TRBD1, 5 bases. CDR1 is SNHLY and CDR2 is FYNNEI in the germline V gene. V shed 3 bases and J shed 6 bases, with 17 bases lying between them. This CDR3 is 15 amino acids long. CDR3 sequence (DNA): TGTGCCAGCAGTGAGGCAGGGTTTATCATCGCTGAAGCTTTCTTT. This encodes CASSEAGFIIAEAFF.

CDR3 protein: CASSSQTDSYNEQFF. The DNA of the CDR3 is TGTGCCAGCAGCTCGCAGACTGACTCCTACAATGAGCAGTTCTTC. The chain couples TRBV7-2 to TRBJ2-1, with no clear D. V lost 4 bases, J lost 0 bases, and 10 bases lay in between. The germline CDR1 and CDR2 sequences are SGHTA and FQGNSA. The CDR3 runs 15 residues.

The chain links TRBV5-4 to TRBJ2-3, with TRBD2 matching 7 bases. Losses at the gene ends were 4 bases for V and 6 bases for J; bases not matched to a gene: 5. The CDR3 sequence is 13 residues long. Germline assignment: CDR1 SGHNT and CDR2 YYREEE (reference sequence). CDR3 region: CASSKGRADTQYF. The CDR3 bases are TGTGCCAGCAGCAAAGGGAGGGCGGATACGCAGTATTTT.

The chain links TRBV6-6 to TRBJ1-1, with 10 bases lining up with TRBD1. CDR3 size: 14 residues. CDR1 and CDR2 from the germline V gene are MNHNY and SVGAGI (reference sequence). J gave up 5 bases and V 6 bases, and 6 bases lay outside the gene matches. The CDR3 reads CASRDPGQGTEAFF. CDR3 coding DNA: TGTGCCAGCAGGGATCCGGGACAGGGGACTGAAGCTTTCTTT.

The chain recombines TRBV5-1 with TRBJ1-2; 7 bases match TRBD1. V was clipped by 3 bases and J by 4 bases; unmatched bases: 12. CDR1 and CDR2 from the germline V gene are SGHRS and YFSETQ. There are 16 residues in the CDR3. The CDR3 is CASSSIRGQISYGYTF. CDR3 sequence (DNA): TGCGCCAGCAGCTCCATCCGGGGACAGATATCCTATGGCTACACCTTC.

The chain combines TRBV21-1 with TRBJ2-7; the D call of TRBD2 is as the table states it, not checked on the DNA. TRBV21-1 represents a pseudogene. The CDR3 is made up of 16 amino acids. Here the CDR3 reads CASSKVRPSGPYEQYF. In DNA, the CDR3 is TGTGCCAGCAGCAAAGTGAGGCCTAGCGGGCCCTACGAGCAGTACTTC.

The CDR3 spells CASGGETGRGTGELFF. CDR3 nucleotide sequence: TGCGCCAGCGGAGGAGAGACGGGGAGGGGCACCGGGGAGCTGTTTTTT. This chain joins TRBV5-1 and TRBJ2-2; the match to TRBD2 covers 7 bases. Trimming at V came to 7 bases and at J to 4 bases, leaving 13 bases not matched to a gene. The CDR3 runs to 16 residues. CDR1 SGHRS and CDR2 YFSETQ come from the germline V gene.

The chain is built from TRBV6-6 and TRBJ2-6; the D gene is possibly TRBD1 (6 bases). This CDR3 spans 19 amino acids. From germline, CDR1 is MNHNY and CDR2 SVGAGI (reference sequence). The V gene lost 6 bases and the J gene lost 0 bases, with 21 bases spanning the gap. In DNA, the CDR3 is TGTGCCAGCAGCCACTCAATAAAGACAGGCGGCTCTGGGGCCAACGTCCTGACTTTC. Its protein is CASSHSIKTGGSGANVLTF.

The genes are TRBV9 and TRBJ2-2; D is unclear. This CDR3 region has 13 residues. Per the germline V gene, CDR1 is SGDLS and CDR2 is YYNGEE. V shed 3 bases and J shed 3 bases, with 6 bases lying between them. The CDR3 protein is CASSATDTGELFF. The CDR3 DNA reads TGTGCCAGCAGCGCCACAGACACCGGGGAGCTGTTTTTT.